This is a list of T cell receptor beta chains from one sample in a study of blood T cells in healthy people across ages. TCRdb recomputed calls from the 5' RACE reads with MiXCR, one row per CDR3 protein. The table includes some 730,000 distinct CDR3 sequences, about a fifth detected once. The material sequenced was blood. The receptors were gathered from a man between 65 and 79 years old in good health. CDR3s include the opening cysteine and the closing phenylalanine or tryptophan. D genes are given only for firm matches. Expanded clones get a size class; other rows say once, few or many, or leave the size out.

j_call d_call v_call clone_size cdr3_aa cdr3_nt
TRBJ2-5 TRBD1 TRBV20-1 . CSLALTGVIGSVQYF TGCAGTTTGGCACTTACAGGGGTTATAGGCAGTGTGCAGTACTTC
TRBJ1-2 . TRBV20-1 few CSAREGVRGYGYTF TGCAGTGCTAGGGAGGGAGTTAGAGGCTATGGCTACACCTTC
TRBJ2-5 . TRBV20-1 many CSARDDVWYQETQYF TGCAGTGCTAGAGATGATGTCTGGTACCAAGAGACCCAGTACTTC
TRBJ2-3 . TRBV2 . CASRRDPTDTQYF TGTGCCAGCAGGCGGGATCCCACAGATACGCAGTATTTT
TRBJ1-2 . TRBV20-1 . CSARGDEMGAVTF TGCAGTGCTAGGGGGGACGAGATGGGTGCGGTCACCTTC
TRBJ2-3 . TRBV18 many CASSPGSGETQYF TGTGCCAGCTCCCCAGGGTCCGGTGAGACGCAGTATTTT
TRBJ2-1 . TRBV12-3/TRBV12-4 . CAGSPYNEQFF TGTGCCGGCAGTCCCTACAATGAGCAGTTCTTC
TRBJ1-5 . TRBV6-2/TRBV6-3 . CASSYSLQPQHF TGTGCCAGCAGTTACTCGCTTCAGCCCCAGCATTTT
TRBJ2-6 . TRBV28 many CASSFYVHSGANVLTF TGTGCCAGCAGTTTCTATGTACACTCTGGGGCCAACGTCCTGACTTTC
TRBJ1-2 . TRBV11-2 many CASSPRTGNYGYTF TGTGCCAGCAGCCCACGGACGGGGAACTATGGCTACACCTTC
TRBJ1-2 . TRBV29-1 . CSVLRGQGDGYTF TGCAGCGTCTTACGGGGACAAGGCGATGGCTACACCTTC
TRBJ2-1 TRBD2 TRBV29-1 . CGAVGGRSYNEQFF TGCGGCGCCGTGGGGGGGAGGTCCTACAATGAGCAGTTCTTC
TRBJ1-2 TRBD1 TRBV5-6 . CASTRTGRTNYGYTF TGTGCCAGCACCCGGACAGGGCGCACTAACTATGGCTACACCTTC
TRBJ1-2 . TRBV25-1 . CASSDLIGPGESYGYTF TGTGCCAGCAGTGATCTGATAGGGCCTGGGGAGTCCTATGGCTACACCTTC
TRBJ1-1 . TRBV6-2/TRBV6-3 once CASSYPGEAFF TGTGCCAGCAGTTACCCGGGGGAAGCTTTCTTT
TRBJ1-2 . TRBV6-1 . CASSENSVLANYGYTF TGTGCCAGCAGTGAGAACAGCGTCCTAGCTAACTATGGCTACACCTTC
TRBJ1-4 . TRBV5-1 few CASSLAGTQREKLFF TGCGCCAGCAGCTTGGCGGGGACACAACGTGAAAAACTGTTTTTT
TRBJ1-1 . TRBV14 few CASSQPGPTEAFF TGTGCCAGCAGCCAACCGGGGCCCACTGAAGCTTTCTTT
TRBJ2-1 TRBD2 TRBV3-1 . CASSPSSGSSNEQFF TGTGCCAGCAGCCCCTCTAGCGGGAGTAGCAATGAGCAGTTCTTC
TRBJ2-2 TRBD2 TRBV7-6 . CASSFSGTSGVTGELFF TGTGCCAGCAGCTTCTCCGGGACTAGCGGGGTGACCGGGGAGCTGTTTTTT
TRBJ1-1 . TRBV7-2 few CASSAPRGHTEAFF TGTGCCAGCAGCGCGCCCCGGGGCCACACTGAAGCTTTCTTT
TRBJ2-7 . TRBV7-9 few CASSLRDSYEQYF TGTGCCAGCAGCTTAAGGGATTCCTACGAGCAGTACTTC
TRBJ1-5 . TRBV7-9 many CASSQPGDNQPQHF TGTGCCAGCAGCCAGCCCGGGGACAATCAGCCCCAGCATTTT
TRBJ2-3 . TRBV4-1 . CASSQDPPTTDSTDTQYF TGCGCCAGCAGCCAAGATCCCCCAACGACAGATAGCACAGATACGCAGTATTTT